This paragraph reports one T cell receptor (beta chain). Its antigen is as yet unknown. The CDR3 loop spans 15 amino acids. V gave up 6 bases and J gave up 5 bases; unmatched junction bases: 10. Germline V gives CDR1 MNHNS, CDR2 SASEGT. The data were obtained in a study of shared clonotypes between healthy human individuals. It was 150 to 250 ng DNA, around 33,000 T cell genomes, that sorted-subset replicate PCRs used. Clones were sequenced by immunoSEQ multiplex PCR, and TCRdb holds only the in-frame ones, with some missing. The sample records almost 700,000 clones, about 90% being singletons. Study outcomes and limitations: It was anticipated that sequencing depth would influence how many clonotypes donors shared. Sample collection involved blood only; tissue repertoires are likely different.

CD45RO negativity and positive selection for CCR7 defined naive CD8 cells, a population that excluded terminally differentiated effector memory CD45RA+ cells. This TCR derives from a man aged 25-45 years in good health. The rearrangement joins TRBV6-1 to TRBJ2-7; TRBD2 agrees at 10 bases. Sample: naive CD8+ T cells sorted from blood. Here the CDR3 reads CASSPTLAGEHEQYF. DNA of the CDR3: TGTGCCAGCAGCCCTACCCTAGCGGGAGAGCACGAGCAGTACTTC.